This passage covers 19 T cell receptor beta chains from one sample sequenced in a study of cytomegalovirus exposure and HLA in healthy donors. The study ran its PCR with 60 Vbeta and 13 Jbeta primers. Repertoires were generated with immunoSEQ multiplex PCR, while TCRdb's copy carries only in-frame clones and drops some. The sample comprises about 180,000 clones, approximately 80% of which are singletons, and under 1.5% rests with the top ten. The sequenced sample was PBMCs. The receptors were gathered from a girl aged 10 to 17 in good health and CMV-seropositive.

The chain couples TRBV11-2 to TRBJ2-7, with D possibly TRBD2 on 6 matching bases. Trimming took off 2 bases at V and 7 bases at J, with 9 bases between the two ends. The CDR3 totals 12 residues. Germline CDR1 is SGHAT and CDR2 is FQNNGV. The CDR3 is CASSLTAGEQYF. The CDR3 DNA is TGTGCCAGCAGCTTAACGGCGGGGGAGCAGTACTTC.

The chain joins TRBV27 to TRBJ1-5; 9 bases agree with TRBD1. J was trimmed by 3 bases and V by 5 bases; bases with no gene match: 2. This CDR3 has 14 residues. The V gene's germline CDR1 is MNHEY and CDR2 SMNVEV (reference sequence). The DNA for the CDR3 is TGTGCCAGCAGTACAGGGGGCTACAATCAGCCCCAGCATTTT. Protein sequence: CASSTGGYNQPQHF.

This clone was found a few times. The chain combines TRBV7-9 with TRBJ2-1; TRBD2 might be the D (6 bases). V lost 8 bases, J lost 8 bases, and 22 bases lay in between. CDR1 and CDR2 (germline): SEHNR, FQNEAQ (reference sequence). This CDR3 comprises 15 residues. In DNA form, the CDR3 reads TGTGCCAGCCCCCCGGCCGGGCTAGCGTCCGATGAGCAGTTCTTC. This encodes CASPPAGLASDEQFF.

V gene TRBV7-2 combines with J gene TRBJ2-1; D gene unclear. Trimming shortened V by 2 bases and J by 6 bases, and 2 bases separated the two germline ends. This CDR3 has 11 residues. Germline values: CDR1 SGHTA, CDR2 FQGNSA. The CDR3 loop reads CASSLRNEQFF. The CDR3 nucleotides read TGTGCCAGCAGCTTACGCAATGAGCAGTTCTTC.

The chain uses TRBV9 and TRBJ1-6, with D possibly matching TRBD1 (6 bases). Germline V CDR1 and CDR2: SGDLS, YYNGEE. V gave up 4 bases and J gave up 10 bases, with 18 bases separating them. This CDR3 contains 15 residues. Here the CDR3 DNA reads TGTGCCAGCAGCCTGTTCGGGGGGGCCGACTCACCCCTCCACTTT. Amino acids: CASSLFGGADSPLHF.

This sequence joins TRBV19 and TRBJ1-2; TRBD1 agrees at 7 bases. The V segment lost 0 bases and the J segment 3 bases; nucleotides outside the gene matches: 4. The V gene's germline CDR1 is LNHDA and CDR2 SQIVND (reference sequence). The CDR3 contains 15 residues. The CDR3 DNA reads as TGTGCCAGTAGTATAGATGTGGGGACAGACTATGGCTACACCTTC. Protein product: CASSIDVGTDYGYTF.

The rearrangement links TRBV25-1 to TRBJ2-5; perhaps TRBD1 as D (5 bases). CDR1 and CDR2 (germline): MGHDK, SYGVNS. This CDR3 region has 15 residues. Trimming pared 5 bases from V and 4 bases from J, leaving 17 bases between. CDR3 in amino acids: CASSSTVQGGETQYF. In DNA, the CDR3 is TGTGCCAGCAGTAGCACCGTGCAGGGCGGAGAGACCCAGTACTTC.

The CDR3 loop reads CASSKGGSTYEQYF. The CDR3 nucleotides read TGTGCCAGCAGCAAAGGCGGGAGTACCTACGAGCAGTACTTC. The V gene is TRBV7-2, the J gene TRBJ2-7, with 7 bases identical to TRBD2. This CDR3 is 14 amino acids long. The trim removed 5 bases at V and 2 bases at J, leaving 6 bases unmatched. Germline V lookup: CDR1 SGHTA, CDR2 FQGNSA.

The chain carries TRBV10-2 and TRBJ1-2; 9 nucleotides match TRBD1. Germline V lookup: CDR1 WSHSY, CDR2 SAAADI. J was trimmed by 4 bases and V by 3 bases; bases with no gene match: 9. CDR3 length equals 16 residues. The DNA for the CDR3 is TGCGCCAGCAGTGAAGGGACAGGGACAGGAGGCTATGGCTACACCTTC. This sequence encodes CASSEGTGTGGYGYTF.

The chain recombines TRBV7-8 with TRBJ2-7; 9 bases map to TRBD2. CDR1 and CDR2 from the germline V gene are SGHVS and FQNEAQ. The CDR3 spans 16 residues. V was clipped by 0 bases and J by 2 bases; unmatched bases: 5. CDR3 sequence reads: CASSLARLAVPYEQYF. CDR3 bases: TGTGCCAGCAGCTTAGCTAGACTAGCGGTTCCCTACGAGCAGTACTTC.

The chain carries TRBV2 and TRBJ2-1; TRBD2 agrees at 12 bases. Germline loops: CDR1 SNHLY, CDR2 FYNNEI. The CDR3 runs to 15 residues. Trimming took 6 bases from V and 9 from J; bases not matched to a gene: 9. CDR3 sequence (DNA): TGTGCCAGCAGACGACTAGCGGGAGAACTCGTTGAGCAGTTCTTC. This codes for CASRRLAGELVEQFF.

CDR3 nucleotide sequence: TGTGCCAGCAGTTTAGAGGGTATGAGTAGCATTCAGTACTTC. It translates to CASSLEGMSSIQYF. The chain links TRBV27 to TRBJ2-4; D is perhaps TRBD2 (5 bases). V was cut by 2 bases and J by 9 bases, with 14 bases left in between. The CDR3 has 14 amino acids. Per germline, CDR1 MNHEY and CDR2 SMNVEV (reference sequence).

The chain couples TRBV11-2 to TRBJ2-5; the D gene is possibly TRBD2 (6 bases). The last part of the DNA fits TRBJ2-7 better; the J call may be wrong. CDR1 SGHAT and CDR2 FQNNGV come from the germline V gene. CDR3 length equals 15 residues. Here the CDR3 DNA reads TGTGCCAGCAGCTTAGATTACGGGAGTGCCTACGAGCAGTACTTC. Its translation is CASSLDYGSAYEQYF.

The J gene is TRBJ2-7, the V gene TRBV4-1; the match to TRBD2 covers 11 bases. CDR1 MGHRA and CDR2 YSYEKL come from the germline V gene. This CDR3 has 16 amino acids. Unmatched junction bases numbered 9, after V lost 4 bases and J lost 4 bases. CDR3 DNA: TGCGCCAGCAGCCCATCGACTAGCGGGAACCGTTACGAGCAGTACTTC. Residues: CASSPSTSGNRYEQYF.

The chain carries TRBV27 and TRBJ2-7, with no clear D. The germline V and J ends were trimmed by 5 bases and 2 bases, with 13 bases remaining between them. CDR1 MNHEY and CDR2 SMNVEV come from the germline V gene (reference sequence). This CDR3 comprises 14 residues. The CDR3 loop is CASSPDANPYEQYF. For the CDR3, the DNA is TGTGCCAGCAGTCCAGATGCCAACCCCTACGAGCAGTACTTC.

V usage is TRBV18 and J usage is TRBJ2-7, with a weak D call TRBD2 (5 bases). Germline lookup yields CDR1 KGHSH and CDR2 LQKENI. V dropped 6 bases and J dropped 4 bases, with 16 bases sitting between them. The CDR3 consists of 14 residues. The CDR3 loop reads CASSPRSGDYEQYF. CDR3 DNA: TGTGCCAGCTCCCCGAGGAGCGGAGATTACGAGCAGTACTTC.

This chain joins TRBV7-9 and TRBJ2-7; D possibly corresponds to TRBD2 (6 bases). Germline V lookup: CDR1 SEHNR, CDR2 FQNEAQ (reference sequence). V lost 6 bases to trimming and J lost 3 bases, with 18 bases between them. The CDR3 has 15 residues. The CDR3 is CASRAVRDWGYEQYF. The CDR3 region has the DNA TGTGCCAGCAGGGCCGTGCGGGACTGGGGCTACGAGCAGTACTTC.

This chain links TRBV15 with TRBJ2-7, with D possibly matching TRBD1 (6 bases). V lost 1 base and J 0 bases, leaving 10 bases between the germline ends. The germline gives CDR1 LNHNV, CDR2 YYDKDF (reference sequence). The CDR3 consists of 15 residues. The CDR3 sequence is CATSRVVQGSYEQYF. The CDR3 bases are TGTGCCACCAGCAGAGTGGTACAGGGCTCCTACGAGCAGTACTTC. The whole variable domain, filled in from reference TRBV15 and TRBJ2-7, reads DAMVIQNPRYQVTQFGKPVTLSCSQTLNHNVMYWYQQKSSQAPKLLFHYYDKDFNNEADTPDNFQSRRPNTSFCFLDIRSPGLGDTAMYLCATSRVVQGSYEQYFGPGTRLTVT.

The chain links TRBV18 to TRBJ1-4; the D is unclear. The germline V gene encodes CDR1 KGHSH and CDR2 LQKENI. V lost 3 bases to trimming and J lost 0 bases, with 23 bases between them. CDR3 length: 20 residues. This CDR3 is CASSPRRVSSQETTNEKLFF. The CDR3 region has the DNA TGTGCCAGCTCACCCCGCCGCGTGTCCTCCCAGGAAACAACTAATGAAAAACTGTTTTTT.